These T cell receptor beta chains were read from a single sample in a study of blood T cell repertoires in COVID-19. TCRdb keeps only in-frame clones here, not all; method: immunoSEQ multiplex PCR. Among 120,000 or so clones listed, roughly 88% were seen once. Sequencing used peripheral blood. The receptors were gathered from a woman between 50 and 59 years old with active or convalescent COVID-19. Each CDR3 is given with its conserved first and last residue. A D gene is named only where the DNA matches it firmly. A row's size may be missing; if present it is once, few, many or a size class.

>TRBD1|NA|TRBV28|TRBJ1-3
TGTGCCAGCAGCTTACTCCTAGGACAGGGCTCTGGAAACACCATATATTTT
CASSLLLGQGSGNTIYF
>TRBD1|NA|TRBV29-1|TRBJ1-2
TGCAGCGTAGAGACCGGGACAGGGACAACCTATGGCTACACCTTC
CSVETGTGTTYGYTF
>NA|NA|TRBV6-4|TRBJ1-3
TGTGCCAGCAGTGAACAGGGTACCCGCTCTGGAAACACCATATATTTT
CASSEQGTRSGNTIYF
>NA|once|TRBV30|TRBJ2-2
TGTGCCTGGAGTGGGGCCGGGGCCGGGGAGCTGTTTTTT
CAWSGAGAGELFF
>TRBD2|NA|TRBV27|TRBJ2-7
TGTGCCAGCAGCCCCCGGGGACTAGCGGCTAAAAACTACGAGCAGTACTTC
CASSPRGLAAKNYEQYF
>TRBD2|NA|TRBV18|TRBJ2-3
TGTGCCAGCTCACCATGGACTAGCGGGTCTAGCACAGATACGCAGTATTTT
CASSPWTSGSSTDTQYF
>NA|NA|TRBV28|TRBJ2-7
TGTGCCAGCAGTTTTAGAGGGACACCCTCCTACGAGCAGTACTTC
CASSFRGTPSYEQYF
>NA|NA|TRBV7-3|TRBJ2-1
TGTGCCAGCAGCTTAAGGTCCACTAGCTACAATGAGCAGTTCTTC
CASSLRSTSYNEQFF
>TRBD1|NA|TRBV3-1/TRBV3-2|TRBJ2-7
TGTGCCAGCAGCCCGACAGGGGGCGGACCCTACGAGCAGTACTTC
CASSPTGGGPYEQYF
>TRBD1|NA|TRBV2|TRBJ2-7
TGTGCCAGCAGTGAAGGACAGGGGGATCCCTACGAGCAGTACTTC
CASSEGQGDPYEQYF
>NA|once|TRBV9|TRBJ1-1
TGTGCCAGCGGAGGACGGAGTACTGAAGCTTTCTTT
CASGGRSTEAFF
>NA|NA|TRBV6-5|TRBJ1-4
TGTGCCAGCACCTATTCGGTCACAGGCCACGAAAAACTGTTTTTT
CASTYSVTGHEKLFF
>NA|NA|TRBV7-5|TRBJ2-7
TGTGCCAGAAGCTTAACAGCTACATACGGGCAGTACTTC
CARSLTATYGQYF
>TRBD1|NA|TRBV18|TRBJ1-5
TGTGCCAGCTCACCACAGGGGGCGGGTCAGCCCCAGCATTTT
CASSPQGAGQPQHF
>TRBD1|NA|TRBV11-1|TRBJ1-4
TGTGCCAGCAGCTCACAGGGGCCGGGAAAACTGTTTTTT
CASSSQGPGKLFF
>NA|few|TRBV28|TRBJ1-1
TGTGCCAGCGAAACGAGCACCGCTGAAGCTTTCTTT
CASETSTAEAFF
>NA|NA|TRBV4-1|TRBJ2-4
TGCGCCAGCAGCCGAGGGTGGACCAAAAACATTCAGTACTTC
CASSRGWTKNIQYF
>NA|NA|TRBV24-1|TRBJ1-2
TGTGCCACCAGTGAGGACAGTAGCTATGGCTACACCTTC
CATSEDSSYGYTF
>TRBD2|NA|TRBV7-9|TRBJ2-5
TGTGCCAGCAGCGTCACTAGCGGCCAAGAGACCCAGTACTTC
CASSVTSGQETQYF
>TRBD2|few|TRBV3-1/TRBV3-2|TRBJ2-1
TGTGCCAGCAGCCAACATAGCGGGAACACCTACAATGAGCAGTTCTTC
CASSQHSGNTYNEQFF
>TRBD1|NA|TRBV3-1/TRBV3-2|TRBJ1-3
TGTGCCAGCAGCCAAGGGAGACAGGGTTCTGGAAACACCATATATTTT
CASSQGRQGSGNTIYF
>NA|NA|TRBV24-1|TRBJ2-6
TGTGCCACCAGTGATCCCGTTATCTCTGGGGCCAACGTCCTGACTTTC
CATSDPVISGANVLTF
>NA|NA|TRBV4-2|TRBJ2-7
TGTGCCAGCAGCCAAGATTTGACGGGGACCTACGAGCAGTACTTC
CASSQDLTGTYEQYF
>NA|NA|TRBV6-5|TRBJ2-1
TGTGCCAGCATAGAGCGCTCCTACAATGAGCAGTTCTTC
CASIERSYNEQFF
>NA|once|TRBV11-2|TRBJ2-5
TGTGCCAGCAGCCCCCACGGCGGCGGCCAAGAGACCCAGTACTTC
CASSPHGGGQETQYF
>NA|NA|TRBV28|TRBJ2-7
TGTGCCAGCAGTTTGCTTGAGGGGGGGGGCCCCTACGAGCAGTACTTC
CASSLLEGGGPYEQYF
>TRBD1|NA|TRBV5-1|TRBJ1-1
TGCGCCAGCAGCTTGCGACAGGGAGGGAACACTGAAGCTTTCTTT
CASSLRQGGNTEAFF
>NA|NA|TRBV6-5|TRBJ1-6
TGTGCCAGCAGTTACCGGGGGTTCCCCTATAATTCACCCCTCCACTTT
CASSYRGFPYNSPLHF
>TRBD2|NA|TRBV9|TRBJ2-7
TGTGCCAGCAGCGTAGTAGCGGGAGCTCCCTACGAGCAGTACTTC
CASSVVAGAPYEQYF
>TRBD2|NA|TRBV27|TRBJ2-1
TGTGCCAGCAGTCGAGTGAGAACTAGCGGTTACAATGAGCAGTTCTTC
CASSRVRTSGYNEQFF
>NA|once|TRBV21-1|TRBJ1-1
TGTGCCAGCACCCCATCGGGGGGCGCGAACACTGAAGCTTTCTTT
CASTPSGGANTEAFF
>NA|NA|TRBV7-2|TRBJ1-4
TGTGCCAGCAGCTTTTCCGTCACTAATGAAAAACTGTTTTTT
CASSFSVTNEKLFF
>TRBD1|NA|TRBV6-5|TRBJ2-2
TGTGCCAGCAGACCCGGGACAGCCAACACCGGGGAGCTGTTTTTT
CASRPGTANTGELFF
>NA|NA|TRBV12-3/TRBV12-4|TRBJ1-1
TGTGCCAGCAGTTACGGCACTGAAGCTTTCTTT
CASSYGTEAFF
>TRBD2|NA|TRBV7-9|TRBJ2-7
TGTGCCAGCAGCCCACCTGGACTAGCGGGAGTCCCGCCCTACGAGCAGTACTTC
CASSPPGLAGVPPYEQYF
>TRBD1|once|TRBV4-1|TRBJ1-2
TGCGCCAGCAGCCAAGTGGACAGGATTCGGACTCACGTCTATGGCTACACCTTC
CASSQVDRIRTHVYGYTF
>NA|NA|TRBV6-5|TRBJ1-2
TGTGCCAGCAGTTACTTTGCGGGGCGAAGCTATGGCTACACCTTC
CASSYFAGRSYGYTF
>NA|NA|TRBV5-5|TRBJ2-6
TGTGCCAGCAGCTTGGTACAGGGCGGGTTTGGTGGGGCCAACGTCCTGACTTTC
CASSLVQGGFGGANVLTF